This is a list of T cell receptor beta chains from one sample in a study of blood T cell repertoires in COVID-19. TCRdb keeps only in-frame clones here, not all; method: immunoSEQ multiplex PCR. Here the sample spans over 130,000 clones, approximately 84% being singletons. Sequencing used PBMCs or T cells enriched from blood (not recorded which). These TCRs come from a woman in her forties or fifties with acute COVID-19. Both conserved end residues are part of each CDR3. A D gene is named only where the DNA matches it firmly. Not all rows give a size; the values are once, few, many and, for expanded clones, a class.

J gene: TRBJ1-1
V gene: TRBV7-9
D gene: .
clone size: once
CDR3 DNA: TGTGCCAGCAGCTCCCCGGGGGGGGCCCTGGCTTTCTTT
CDR3 protein: CASSSPGGALAFF

J gene: TRBJ2-7
V gene: TRBV7-6
D gene: .
clone size: .
CDR3 DNA: TGTGCCAGCAGCTTTTCCCCCAGGCAGTCCCACGAGCAGTACTTC
CDR3 protein: CASSFSPRQSHEQYF

J gene: TRBJ1-4
V gene: TRBV30
D gene: .
clone size: .
CDR3 DNA: TGTGCCTGGAGTGTAAAAACAGGGCTTAGCGAAAAACTGTTTTTT
CDR3 protein: CAWSVKTGLSEKLFF

J gene: TRBJ2-2
V gene: TRBV9
D gene: TRBD2
clone size: .
CDR3 DNA: TGTGCCAGCAGGAGGTCAGCGGGAGGTAGGACCGGGGAGCTGTTTTTT
CDR3 protein: CASRRSAGGRTGELFF

J gene: TRBJ2-7
V gene: TRBV4-3
D gene: .
clone size: .
CDR3 DNA: TGCGCCAGCAGCCAAGCTGACCGGGGGAACGAGCAGTACTTC
CDR3 protein: CASSQADRGNEQYF

J gene: TRBJ1-6
V gene: TRBV10-2
D gene: TRBD1
clone size: once
CDR3 DNA: TGCGCCAGCAGAAGGGACAGGGAGAATTCACCCCTCCACTTT
CDR3 protein: CASRRDRENSPLHF

J gene: TRBJ1-5
V gene: TRBV28
D gene: .
clone size: .
CDR3 DNA: TGTGCCAGCAGCCCGCTGGAGAGAAGGAATCAGCCCCAGCATTTT
CDR3 protein: CASSPLERRNQPQHF

J gene: TRBJ1-3
V gene: TRBV6-1
D gene: .
clone size: .
CDR3 DNA: TGTGCCAGCAGTGAAGCAAAAGCAGGCTCGGGAAACACCATATATTTT
CDR3 protein: CASSEAKAGSGNTIYF

J gene: TRBJ1-4
V gene: TRBV19
D gene: .
clone size: .
CDR3 DNA: TGTGCCAGTAGTATAGGTACTGGTTCCACTAATGAAAAACTGTTTTTT
CDR3 protein: CASSIGTGSTNEKLFF

J gene: TRBJ1-4
V gene: TRBV2
D gene: .
clone size: .
CDR3 DNA: TGTGCCAGCTACGGGGGGCGGAACGGAGAAAAACTGTTTTTT
CDR3 protein: CASYGGRNGEKLFF

J gene: TRBJ2-7
V gene: TRBV5-8
D gene: .
clone size: .
CDR3 DNA: TGTGCCAGCAGCTTGGGGACACCTTACGAGCAGTACTTC
CDR3 protein: CASSLGTPYEQYF

J gene: TRBJ2-3
V gene: TRBV24-1
D gene: .
clone size: once
CDR3 DNA: TGTGCCACCAGTGGCGCGAGCACAGATACGCAGTATTTT
CDR3 protein: CATSGASTDTQYF

J gene: TRBJ2-1
V gene: TRBV11-3
D gene: TRBD2
clone size: .
CDR3 DNA: TGTGCCAGCAGCTTAGGTGGCGGGAGTTCGGATGAGCAGTTCTTC
CDR3 protein: CASSLGGGSSDEQFF